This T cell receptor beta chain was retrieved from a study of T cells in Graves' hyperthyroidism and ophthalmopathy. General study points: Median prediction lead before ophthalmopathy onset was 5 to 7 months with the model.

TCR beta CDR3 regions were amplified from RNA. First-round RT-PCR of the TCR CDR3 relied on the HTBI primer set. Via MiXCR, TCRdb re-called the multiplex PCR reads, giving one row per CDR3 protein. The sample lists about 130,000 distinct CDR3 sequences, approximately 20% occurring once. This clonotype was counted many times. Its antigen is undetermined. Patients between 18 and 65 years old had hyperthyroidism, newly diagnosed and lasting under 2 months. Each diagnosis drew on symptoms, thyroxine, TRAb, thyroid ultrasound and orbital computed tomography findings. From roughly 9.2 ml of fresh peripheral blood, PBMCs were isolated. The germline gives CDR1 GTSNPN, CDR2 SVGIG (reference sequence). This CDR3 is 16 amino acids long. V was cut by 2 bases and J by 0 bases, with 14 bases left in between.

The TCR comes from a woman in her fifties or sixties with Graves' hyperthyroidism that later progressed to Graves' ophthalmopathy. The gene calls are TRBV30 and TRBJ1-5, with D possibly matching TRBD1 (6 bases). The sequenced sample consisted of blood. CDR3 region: CAWSRGGGSSNQPQHF. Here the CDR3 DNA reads TGTGCCTGGAGTAGGGGGGGAGGGAGTAGCAATCAGCCCCAGCATTTT.